The T cell receptor (beta chain) under discussion was sequenced for a study of identifying expanded T cells in peripheral blood. Study-wide points: Across healthy donors, higher total template counts meant significantly greater approximately two-week count variance.

Concerning this clone: Its antigen is unknown.

During the collection period, no donor immune events like infections were recorded. Sequencing used immunoSEQ multiplex PCR; TCRdb keeps in-frame clones, though not all of them. There are around 81,000 clones in the sample; approximately 84% occur only once, and 4% to 5.5% lies in the top ten. There are 15 residues in the CDR3. V was pared by 1 base and J by 9 bases, with 9 bases of the junction left unmatched. Germline-derived CDR1 and CDR2 are LNHDA and SQIVND (reference sequence). This chain connects TRBV19 to TRBJ2-3; 8 bases are a match to TRBD2. This clonotype was sampled from a person aged 18 to 70 in good health. Input material: blood. CDR3 nucleotides: TGTGCCAGTAGTATAGGGGCGGGGGGCCTACAGACGCAGTATTTT. This translates into CASSIGAGGLQTQYF.